These T cell receptor beta chains were read from a single sample in a study of shared T cell receptors in the human thymus. Repertoires were generated with immunoSEQ multiplex PCR, while TCRdb's copy carries only in-frame clones and drops some. The table includes roughly 660,000 clones, approximately 90% detected once. These records were also assigned to another study, of human thymus T cells.

Sequences were obtained from thymocytes. These TCRs come from a boy under two years old with a congenital heart defect. The CDR3 runs from the conserved cysteine through the conserved F or W.

V gene: TRBV5-4; J gene: TRBJ2-7; CDR3 protein: CASSLGAGTYEQYF
V gene: TRBV4-2; J gene: TRBJ2-7; CDR3 protein: CASSSGLNYEQYF
V gene: TRBV2; J gene: TRBJ1-5; CDR3 protein: CASKARGHQPQHF
V gene: TRBV27; J gene: TRBJ1-3; CDR3 protein: CASSITGIGDTIYF
V gene: TRBV4-2; J gene: TRBJ2-6; CDR3 protein: CASSQDGRDRDSGANVLTF
V gene: TRBV10-3; J gene: TRBJ2-3; CDR3 protein: CAIGTEGPSTDTQYF
V gene: TRBV5-1; J gene: TRBJ2-1; CDR3 protein: CASSLGDRVSRHDNEQFF
V gene: TRBV13; J gene: TRBJ1-1; CDR3 protein: CASSSTGGATEAFF
V gene: TRBV4-3; J gene: TRBJ2-3; CDR3 protein: CASRPNPQGGTDTQYF
V gene: TRBV25-1; J gene: TRBJ2-7; CDR3 protein: CASSEVSSEQYF
V gene: TRBV11-2; J gene: TRBJ2-1; CDR3 protein: CASSPRGREGNEQFF
V gene: TRBV5-1; J gene: TRBJ2-7; CDR3 protein: CASTPNTLAGSSYEQYF
V gene: TRBV7-9; J gene: TRBJ1-1; CDR3 protein: CASSSKGESATEAFF
V gene: TRBV19; J gene: TRBJ2-7; CDR3 protein: CASSIDGISYEQYF
V gene: TRBV18; J gene: TRBJ1-2; CDR3 protein: CASSPRLGVPNYGYTF
V gene: TRBV28; J gene: TRBJ2-1; CDR3 protein: CASIFGVPSRPDNEQFF
V gene: TRBV14; J gene: TRBJ2-5; CDR3 protein: CASSQGPGETQYF
V gene: TRBV19; J gene: TRBJ1-5; CDR3 protein: CASNRQINQPQHF
V gene: TRBV28; J gene: TRBJ1-3; CDR3 protein: CASSSVGASGNTIYF
V gene: TRBV11-2; J gene: TRBJ2-7; CDR3 protein: CASSLASGRPSSYEQYF
V gene: TRBV4-2; J gene: TRBJ2-2; CDR3 protein: CASSQDLAGRSTGELFF
V gene: TRBV4-1; J gene: TRBJ2-3; CDR3 protein: CASSQDAGFTQYF
V gene: TRBV5-4; J gene: TRBJ1-1; CDR3 protein: CASSSEGTEAFF
V gene: TRBV18; J gene: TRBJ2-1; CDR3 protein: CASSPPPRDEQFF